Listed here is a single TCR beta chain. The antigen it binds to is not known. No much larger clonotype is one base removed from it; base qualities were not supplied. TCRbeta CDR3 regions were amplified from genomic DNA using the immunoSEQ Assay, a bias-controlled multiplex PCR. As for the original processing: The number of nucleated cells in each sample was estimated by amplification of reference gene primers within the assay. To quantify the absolute abundance of each unique TCRbeta CDR3 rearrangement, sequence reads were collapsed and filtered. For each sample, productive Simpson clonality was calculated as the square root of Simpson's diversity index over productive rearrangements. Held by TCRdb, this immuneACCESS table contains in-frame sequences only and omits some clones. Under half of the omission traces to an unresolved V gene where checked; the cause of the rest is unknown. The D gene and trimming were derived from the DNA, and the V and J assignments and clone size from that table. The sample contains some 240,000 clones, around 80% of them found a single time. The ten largest clones take up roughly 1.4% of the sample.

This specimen comes from a study of blood T cell repertoires in COVID-19 (dated by TCRdb to 2020 to 2022). As for the study more broadly: The collaborator samples originated in the United States, Italy and Spain and spanned the acute and convalescent phases of COVID-19. Samples were obtained from the ongoing ImmuneRACE study (first 160 participants) and from 1,254 subjects provided by 6 global collaborators. The prospective study material was composed of cDNA or gDNA derived from T cells, B-cell-depleted T cells, or PBMCs. Subjects who had been exposed to COVID-19, were actively infected with it, or had recovered from it provided the deeply sampled blood TCRbeta repertoires that made up the dataset. Where available, HLA class I and class II types were taken from metadata supplied by the sample provider and were not determined by assay-based typing. Sample metadata almost always included a de-identified subject ID, COVID-19 status, age in years and sex. A freely available public database, intended as a resource for researchers studying the immune response to SARS-CoV-2, is where the repertoires were released. General findings and caveats noted by the study authors: The amount of clinical and demographic metadata varied by source and participant and was provided uncurated.

V lost 8 bases and J lost 1 base, and the count of bases not matched to a germline gene is 14. Taken from the germline V gene, the CDR1 and CDR2 loops are ENHRY and SYGVKD. The CDR3 sequence holds 17 residues, the cysteine and phenylalanine included. Just the 51-base CDR3 DNA is kept, in frame starting at base 1. Another Seattle source contributed samples from volunteer blood donors who had recovered from COVID-19. Each collaborating institution followed its own protocols to collect whole blood in K2EDTA tubes. For TCRbeta analysis, collaborators shipped samples in one of three forms: frozen whole blood, isolated PBMCs, or DNA extracted from either of those sample types.

The chain was built from TRBV10-3 and TRBJ2-5, with 9 junctional bases fitting TRBD2. This clonotype was sampled from a woman in her thirties or forties who had recovered from COVID-19. The specimen was peripheral blood. Read as DNA, the sequence is TGTGCCATCGGGAGGTCTATAGCGGGGGATTTCCAAGAGACCCAGTACTTC. Its coded protein is CAIGRSIAGDFQETQYF.